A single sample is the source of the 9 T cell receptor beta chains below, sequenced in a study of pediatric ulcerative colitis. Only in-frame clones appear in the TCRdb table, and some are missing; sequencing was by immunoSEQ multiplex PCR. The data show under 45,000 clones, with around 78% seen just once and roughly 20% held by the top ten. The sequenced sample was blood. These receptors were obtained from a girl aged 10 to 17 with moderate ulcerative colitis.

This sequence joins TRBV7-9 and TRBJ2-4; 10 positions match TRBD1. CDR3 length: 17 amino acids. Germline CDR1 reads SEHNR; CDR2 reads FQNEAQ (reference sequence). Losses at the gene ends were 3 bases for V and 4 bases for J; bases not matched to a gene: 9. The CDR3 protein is CASSFEGWDRGKNIQYF. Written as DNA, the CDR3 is TGTGCCAGCAGCTTTGAAGGGTGGGACAGGGGTAAAAACATTCAGTACTTC.

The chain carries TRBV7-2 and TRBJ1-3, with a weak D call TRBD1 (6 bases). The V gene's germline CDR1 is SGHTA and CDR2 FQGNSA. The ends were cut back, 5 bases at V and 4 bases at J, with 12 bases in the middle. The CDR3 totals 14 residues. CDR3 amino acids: CASSVTGTGNTIYF. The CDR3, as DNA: TGTGCCAGCAGCGTAACAGGGACGGGAAACACCATATATTTT.

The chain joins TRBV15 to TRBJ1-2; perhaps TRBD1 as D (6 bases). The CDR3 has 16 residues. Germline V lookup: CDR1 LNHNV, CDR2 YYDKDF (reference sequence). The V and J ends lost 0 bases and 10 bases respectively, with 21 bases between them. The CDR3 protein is CATSRDRGTSRLIYTF. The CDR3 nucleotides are TGTGCCACCAGCAGAGATAGGGGGACATCCAGACTTATCTACACCTTC.

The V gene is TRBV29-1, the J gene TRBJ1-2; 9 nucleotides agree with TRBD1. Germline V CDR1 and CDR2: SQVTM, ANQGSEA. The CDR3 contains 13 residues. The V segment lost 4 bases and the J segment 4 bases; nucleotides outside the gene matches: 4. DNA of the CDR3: TGCAGCGTTGGACAGGGGGGTATCTATGGCTACACCTTC. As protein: CSVGQGGIYGYTF.

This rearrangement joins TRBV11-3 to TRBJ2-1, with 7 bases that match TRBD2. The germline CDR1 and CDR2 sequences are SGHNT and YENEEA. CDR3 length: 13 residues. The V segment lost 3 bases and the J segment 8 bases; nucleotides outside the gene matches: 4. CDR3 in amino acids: CASSLKRDHEQFF. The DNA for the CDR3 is TGTGCCAGCAGCTTGAAGCGGGATCATGAGCAGTTCTTC.

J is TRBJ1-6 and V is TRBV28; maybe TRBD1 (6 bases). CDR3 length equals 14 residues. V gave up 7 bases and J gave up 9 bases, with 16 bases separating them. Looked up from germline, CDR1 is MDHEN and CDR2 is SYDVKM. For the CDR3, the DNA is TGTGCCAGCACTACCCAACAGGGAGGTTCACCCCTCCACTTT. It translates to CASTTQQGGSPLHF. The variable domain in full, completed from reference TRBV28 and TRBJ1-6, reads DVKVTQSSRYLVKRTGEKVFLECVQDMDHENMFWYRQDPGLGLRLIYFSYDVKMKEKGDIPEGYSVSREKKERFSLILESASTNQTSMYLCASTTQQGGSPLHFGNGTRLTVT.

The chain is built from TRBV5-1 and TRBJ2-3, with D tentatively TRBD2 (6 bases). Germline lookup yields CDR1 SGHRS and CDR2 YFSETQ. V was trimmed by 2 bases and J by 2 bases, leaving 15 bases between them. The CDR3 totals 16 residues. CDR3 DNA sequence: TGCGCCAGCAGCTTAAGAACCGGGACTGACACAGATACGCAGTATTTT. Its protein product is CASSLRTGTDTDTQYF.

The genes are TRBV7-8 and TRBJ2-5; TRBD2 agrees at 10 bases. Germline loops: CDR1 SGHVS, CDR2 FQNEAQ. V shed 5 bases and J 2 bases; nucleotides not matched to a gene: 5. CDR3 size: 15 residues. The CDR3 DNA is TGTGCCAGCAGCGCCTTGACTAGCGGGCAAGAGACCCAGTACTTC. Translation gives CASSALTSGQETQYF.

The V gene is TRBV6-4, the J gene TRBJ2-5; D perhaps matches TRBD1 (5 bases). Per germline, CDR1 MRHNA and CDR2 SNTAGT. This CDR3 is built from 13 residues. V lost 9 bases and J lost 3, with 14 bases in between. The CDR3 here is CARKGQLEETQYF. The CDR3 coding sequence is TGTGCCAGAAAAGGACAACTCGAAGAGACCCAGTACTTC.